This TCR beta chain was sequenced for a study of human CD8 memory T cell subsets. The study used negative magnetic separation to enrich total CD8+ T cells. UMI-labeled 5' RACE yielded the TCR beta libraries. TCRdb processed the 5' RACE reads again and assigns one entry to each CDR3 protein, with no DNA. This repertoire includes thousands of distinct CDR3 sequences. The CDR3 is made up of 15 amino acids. Germline V lookup: CDR1 SGHAT, CDR2 FQNNGV. Material: CD8+ T cells from PBMCs. This sequence was found in a human donor in good health. The chain has TRBV11-2 and TRBJ2-1; TCRdb's D call of TRBD1 is untestable without DNA. The CDR3 here is CASSLGTGDVNEQFF.